The present T cell receptor (beta chain) was sequenced within a study of blood T cell repertoires in COVID-19. Study in general: Acute-phase and convalescent COVID-19 samples originated in the United States, Italy and Spain. T cells, B-cell-depleted T cells, or PBMCs provided the cDNA or gDNA that served as material.

Methods used by the authors: The authors estimated nucleated cell counts from reference gene primer amplification. Assay used: immunoSEQ multiplex PCR; TCRdb lists only in-frame clones, some missing. The V and J calls and clone size were taken over from that table, and D and trimming were inferred from the DNA. The repertoire holds 70,000 or so clones, with roughly 82% as singletons. The CDR3 loop spans 14 amino acids. J gave up 3 bases and V 4 bases, and 2 bases lay outside the gene matches. Germline-derived CDR1 and CDR2 are KGHSH and LQKENI. The sequenced material came from peripheral blood. The genes are TRBV18 and TRBJ2-7; TRBD1 aligns across 11 bases. This TCR was recovered from a human donor in a cohort sampled during active COVID-19. The CDR3 loop reads CASSQGTGGYEQYF. DNA of the CDR3: TGTGCCAGCTCACAAGGGACAGGGGGCTACGAGCAGTACTTC.